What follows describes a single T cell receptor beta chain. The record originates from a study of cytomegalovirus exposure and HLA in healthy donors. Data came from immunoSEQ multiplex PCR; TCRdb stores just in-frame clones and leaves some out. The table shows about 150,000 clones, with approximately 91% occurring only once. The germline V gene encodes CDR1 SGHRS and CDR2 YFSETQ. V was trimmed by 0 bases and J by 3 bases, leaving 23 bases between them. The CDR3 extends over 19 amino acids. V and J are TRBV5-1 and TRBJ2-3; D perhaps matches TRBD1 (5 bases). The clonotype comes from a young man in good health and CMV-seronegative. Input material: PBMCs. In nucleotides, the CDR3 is TGCGCCAGCAGCTTGGCTCCCCAGGGTAGGTGGGAAGTTACAGATACGCAGTATTTT. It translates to CASSLAPQGRWEVTDTQYF.